This T cell receptor (beta chain) was identified during a study of T cells in Graves' hyperthyroidism and ophthalmopathy. Study outcomes and limitations: Stable hyperthyroidism and ophthalmopathy were separated using 13 V-J signatures. Ophthalmopathy was identified by the model a median about 6 months ahead of onset.

TCR beta CDR3 regions were amplified from RNA transcripts. Primed by the HTBI set, a first-round RT-PCR was run on the TCR CDR3. TCRdb processed the multiplex PCR reads anew with MiXCR; each CDR3 protein has one entry. Among about 510,000 distinct CDR3 sequences listed, 46% were seen once. Clinicians diagnosed patients from clinical symptoms, serum thyroxine and TRAb, thyroid ultrasound and orbital computed tomography. In regard to this clonotype: Its antigen remains unidentified.

Sequenced sample: peripheral blood or thyroid tissue (not recorded which). The source of this sequence is an adult woman with Graves' disease, either hyperthyroidism or ophthalmopathy (not recorded which).

CDR3 coding DNA: TGTGCCAGCAGTCCCGAACGGGATCCATTAAATGGCTACACCTTC. Protein product: CASSPERDPLNGYTF. This chain links TRBV7-9 with TRBJ1-2; no firm D call. From germline, CDR1 is SEHNR and CDR2 FQNEAQ (reference sequence). V was cut by 6 bases and J by 6 bases, with 20 bases left in between. The CDR3 length is 15 residues.